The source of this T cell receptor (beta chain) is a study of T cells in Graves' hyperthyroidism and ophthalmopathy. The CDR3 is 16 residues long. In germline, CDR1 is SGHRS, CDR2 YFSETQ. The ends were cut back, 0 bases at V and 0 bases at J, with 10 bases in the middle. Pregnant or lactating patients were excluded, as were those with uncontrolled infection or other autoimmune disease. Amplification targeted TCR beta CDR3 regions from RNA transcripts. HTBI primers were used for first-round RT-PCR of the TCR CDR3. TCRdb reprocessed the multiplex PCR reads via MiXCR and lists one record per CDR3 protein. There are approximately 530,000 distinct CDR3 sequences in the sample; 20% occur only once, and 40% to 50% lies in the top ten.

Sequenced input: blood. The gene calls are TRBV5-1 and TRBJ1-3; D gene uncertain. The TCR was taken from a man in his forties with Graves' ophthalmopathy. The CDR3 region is CASSLEMGSSGNTIYF. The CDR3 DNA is TGCGCCAGCAGCTTGGAGATGGGCAGCTCTGGAAACACCATATATTTT.